The present T cell receptor beta chain was sequenced within a study of early T cells in non-severe SARS-CoV-2 infection. About the study: Sequencing targeted bulk RNA from unsorted whole blood, leaving chains unpaired.

Study-level points and caveats: The VDJdb matching leaned toward anti-spike CD8 responses and overlooked private and CD4 specificities.

Individual cDNA molecules each received unique molecular identifiers attached to them. TCRdb reprocessed the 5' RACE reads via MiXCR and lists one record per CDR3 protein. The sample has under 90,000 distinct CDR3 sequences, 13% seen once. V dropped 8 bases and J dropped 7 bases, with 23 bases sitting between them. The CDR3 runs to 15 residues. Germline CDR1 reads SEHNR; CDR2 reads FQNEAQ (reference sequence). This clonotype was found many times. Its antigen is not known. The sequencing input was whole blood. The chain carries TRBV7-9 and TRBJ1-1, with a possible D match to TRBD1 (5 bases). This receptor was obtained from an adult who was a healthcare worker with PCR-confirmed SARS-CoV-2 infection or an uninfected control (not recorded which). CDR3: CASWGGSTESSEAFF. The DNA of the CDR3 is TGTGCCAGCTGGGGGGGATCTACAGAAAGTAGTGAAGCTTTCTTT.